The 11 T cell receptor beta chains below all came from one sample that was sequenced in a study of blood T cells in healthy people across ages. A J-beta primer mix and a sample-barcoded 5' primer were used in a second PCR of about 6 to 12 cycles. TCRdb fed the 5' RACE reads into MiXCR, producing one record per CDR3 protein. The sample has 850,000 to 1,100,000 distinct CDR3 sequences; roughly two fifths are singletons. Sequencing was done on a sample of blood. The receptors were sampled from a man younger than 35 in good health.

The chain carries TRBV6-1 and TRBJ2-3, with 10 bases that match TRBD2. Germline trimming cut 4 bases from V and 2 bases from J; bases unmatched to any gene: 6. CDR1 MNHNS and CDR2 SASEGT come from the germline V gene. This CDR3 comprises 16 residues. CDR3 coding DNA: TGTGCCAGCAGTGGCCAAGCGGGGGGGTTCACAGATACGCAGTATTTT. Translated: CASSGQAGGFTDTQYF.

In its sample, this clonotype was seen a few times. This rearrangement joins TRBV6-6 to TRBJ1-2, with D maybe TRBD1 (6 bases). Trimming cost V 5 bases and J 12 bases, with 22 bases left between them. The germline V gene has CDR1 MNHNY and CDR2 SVGAGI (reference sequence). The CDR3 is 14 amino acids. CDR3 DNA: TGTGCCAGCAGTGACGAAGGGGGAAGGGACGGCCACACCTTC. Its protein is CASSDEGGRDGHTF.

A few counts support this clonotype. This chain links TRBV4-2 with TRBJ1-2; tentative D call: TRBD1 (5 bases). Trimming removed 2 bases from V and 1 base from J, with 11 bases in between. The germline gives CDR1 LGHNA, CDR2 YNFKEQ. This CDR3 is built from 15 residues. CDR3 sequence reads: CASSQNQGHNYGYTF. The CDR3 DNA is TGTGCCAGCAGCCAAAATCAGGGTCATAACTATGGCTACACCTTC.

The chain joins TRBV12-3 or TRBV12-4 to TRBJ1-2; 9 bases match TRBD1. The J segment lost 4 bases and the V segment lost 4 bases, leaving 4 bases of the junction unmatched. The CDR3 consists of 14 residues. The CDR3: CASSSQGASYGYTF. Here the CDR3 DNA reads TGTGCCAGCAGTTCACAGGGGGCGTCCTATGGCTACACCTTC.

Concerning this clonotype itself: One junction end does not reproduce the germline sequence, and a read error may be involved. This chain links TRBV7-2 with TRBJ1-1; tentative D call: TRBD1 (5 bases). CDR3 length: 17 residues. CDR1 and CDR2 from the germline V gene are SGHTA and FQGNSA. In DNA, the CDR3 is TGTGCCATCAGCTTAAATTCAGTCCGGGGCGAGAACACTGAAGCTTTCTTT. Protein sequence: CAISLNSVRGENTEAFF. The whole variable domain, remainder taken from reference TRBV7-2 and TRBJ1-1, is GAGVSQSPSNKVTEKGKDVELRCDPISGHTALYWYRQSLGQGLEFLIYFQGNSAPDKSGLPSDRFSAERTGGSVSTLTIQRTQQEDSAVYLCAISLNSVRGENTEAFFGQGTRLTVV.

The rearrangement uses TRBV12-3 or TRBV12-4 and TRBJ1-4, with D possibly TRBD1 on 6 matching bases. CDR3 size: 14 residues. V gave up 2 bases and J gave up 7 bases, with 11 bases separating them. CDR3 DNA: TGTGCCAGCAGTTTAAGGGGGTGGGGTGAAAAACTGTTTTTT. Translated: CASSLRGWGEKLFF.

V usage is TRBV27 and J usage is TRBJ1-1; maybe TRBD1 (6 bases). V was pared by 2 bases and J by 1 base, with 14 bases between. This CDR3 has 16 residues. Germline V gene sequence: CDR1 MNHEY, CDR2 SMNVEV (reference sequence). In DNA, the CDR3 is TGTGCCAGCAGTTTAATGGGAGGGACACCGAACACTGAAGCTTTCTTT. Translated, it gives CASSLMGGTPNTEAFF.

With regard to this clonotype: Mismatch with germline at one junction end may stem from a read error. The CDR3 DNA sequence: TGCGCCAGCAGCACAGGGGAAGCTTATGGCTACATCTTC. Protein sequence: CASSTGEAYGYIF. This chain links TRBV5-1 with TRBJ1-2; 7 bases are a match to TRBD1. CDR3 size: 13 residues. Per the germline V gene, CDR1 is SGHRS and CDR2 is YFSETQ.

The gene calls are TRBV13 and TRBJ2-1, with D possibly matching TRBD1 (5 bases). CDR1 PRHDT and CDR2 FYEKMQ come from the germline V gene (reference sequence). Trimming took off 4 bases at V and 4 bases at J, with 20 bases between the two ends. The CDR3 contains 17 residues. The DNA for the CDR3 is TGTGCCAGCAGCTCAAGTACCGGGTACAGGCGATACAATGAGCAGTTCTTC. Its protein is CASSSSTGYRRYNEQFF.

This chain links TRBV7-2 with TRBJ1-2; D perhaps matches TRBD1 (5 bases). Trimming removed 0 bases at V and 4 bases at J, with 12 bases between. The V gene's germline CDR1 is SGHTA and CDR2 FQGNSA. The length of the CDR3 is 15 residues. The CDR3 bases are TGTGCCAGCAGCTTAGCCGTCGGGGCCGCCTATGGCTACACCTTC. Residues: CASSLAVGAAYGYTF.

The chain recombines TRBV6-5 with TRBJ2-7, with TRBD1 matching 10 bases. Germline CDR1 reads MNHEY; CDR2 reads SVGAGI. The CDR3 runs 17 residues. V shed 4 bases and J 7 bases; nucleotides not matched to a gene: 16. The CDR3 is CASSLGAWGQGIREQYF. CDR3 sequence (DNA): TGTGCCAGCAGTTTAGGGGCCTGGGGACAGGGGATTCGGGAGCAGTACTTC.